Each of the 32 T cell receptor beta chains below was sequenced from the same sample in a study of cytomegalovirus exposure and HLA in healthy donors. It was with 60 Vbeta and 13 Jbeta primers that the PCR ran. Profiled with immunoSEQ multiplex PCR; TCRdb holds only in-frame clones, not every one. The table lists approximately 100,000 clones, just under 80% of them singletons. Sequenced input: PBMCs. Receptors were obtained from a woman aged 40 to 50 in good health and CMV-seropositive.

The V call is TRBV6-5, the J call TRBJ2-7; D not certain. The germline CDR1 and CDR2 sequences are MNHEY and SVGAGI. V was shortened by 0 bases and J by 3 bases, with 12 bases between the two germline ends. The CDR3 sequence is 15 residues long. The CDR3 loop is CASSYSRMSNYEQYF. CDR3 in DNA: TGTGCCAGCAGTTACTCGCGCATGTCCAACTACGAGCAGTACTTC.

The gene calls are TRBV21-1 and TRBJ1-2; the tabulated D call, TRBD1, remains unverified against the DNA. TRBV21-1 corresponds to a pseudogene. This CDR3 region has 15 residues. CDR3 sequence: CASSSGQKNNYGYTF. The CDR3 DNA sequence: TGTGCCAGCAGCAGCGGACAGAAGAATAACTATGGCTACACCTTC.

V usage is TRBV4-2 and J usage is TRBJ2-1, with a tentative D call TRBD1 (5 bases). V lost 0 bases to trimming and J lost 5 bases, with 8 bases between them. The germline V gene has CDR1 LGHNA and CDR2 YNFKEQ. This CDR3 contains 14 residues. The CDR3 DNA is TGTGCCAGCAGCCAAGAACGGACAAACAATGAGCAGTTCTTC. Residues: CASSQERTNNEQFF.

The V gene is TRBV5-4, the J gene TRBJ2-1; 8 positions agree with TRBD1. Trimming took 6 bases from V and 4 from J; bases not matched to a gene: 15. Germline V CDR1 and CDR2: SGHNT, YYREEE (reference sequence). The CDR3 loop spans 17 amino acids. The DNA for the CDR3 is TGTGCCAGCACCGGAGACCTCAGGACAGGGCATTACAATGAGCAGTTCTTC. Translation: CASTGDLRTGHYNEQFF.

This chain connects TRBV15 to TRBJ2-5; maybe TRBD1 (6 bases). Germline lookup yields CDR1 LNHNV and CDR2 YYDKDF (reference sequence). This CDR3 is 14 amino acids long. Trimming left V 9 bases short and J 2 bases short, with 16 bases between. DNA for the CDR3: TGTGCCACAAAGCGCGGACAGCCTCAAGAGACCCAGTACTTC. Its translation is CATKRGQPQETQYF.

The chain recombines TRBV7-2 with TRBJ2-5, with TRBD2 matching over 10 bases. The germline CDR1 and CDR2 sequences are SGHTA and FQGNSA. Unmatched junction bases numbered 5, after V lost 4 bases and J lost 6 bases. This CDR3 is built from 14 residues. Written as DNA, the CDR3 is TGTGCCAGCAGCTACAGGACTAGCGGTCAGACCCAGTACTTC. Its translation is CASSYRTSGQTQYF.

The chain recombines TRBV5-1 with TRBJ2-3; no clear D. The CDR3 is 15 residues long. CDR1 and CDR2 (germline): SGHRS, YFSETQ. The germline V and J ends were trimmed by 2 bases and 2 bases, with 12 bases remaining between them. The CDR3 sequence: CASSLGISPTDTQYF. The CDR3 region has the DNA TGCGCCAGCAGCTTAGGTATTAGCCCCACAGATACGCAGTATTTT.

The genes are TRBV18 and TRBJ1-2; TRBD1 might be the D (5 bases). V was clipped by 1 base and J by 5 bases, with 11 bases between them. CDR1 KGHSH and CDR2 LQKENI come from the germline V gene. CDR3 length: 14 amino acids. CDR3 residues: CASSPLDREYGYTF. DNA of the CDR3: TGTGCCAGCTCACCACTCGACAGAGAATATGGCTACACCTTC.

As concerns this clone: A much larger clone sits a single nucleotide away, making a read error possible. The chain combines TRBV25-1 with TRBJ2-3, with D tentatively TRBD1 (6 bases). CDR3 size: 13 residues. The V end lost 4 bases, the J end lost 3 bases, and 8 bases lay between the germline ends. In germline, CDR1 is MGHDK, CDR2 SYGVNS. CDR3 DNA: TGTGCCAGCAGTGTCAGGGGAACAGATACGCAGTATTTT. Protein sequence: CASSVRGTDTQYF.

The genes are TRBV7-6 and TRBJ1-5; D remains unclear. This CDR3 spans 14 amino acids. The V end was cut by 4 bases, the J end by 6 bases, with 13 bases between. The germline CDR1 and CDR2 sequences are SGHVS and FNYEAQ. The CDR3 nucleotides read TGTGCCAGCAGCTCAACGACGGCGGGTCAGCCCCAGCATTTT. Amino acid sequence: CASSSTTAGQPQHF.

This chain uses TRBV11-2 with TRBJ1-1; the D gene is possibly TRBD1 (5 bases). The V end was cut by 1 base, the J end by 0 bases, with 12 bases between. Germline loops: CDR1 SGHAT, CDR2 FQNNGV. The CDR3 is 16 residues long. The CDR3 region has the DNA TGTGCCAGCAGCTTAGCCCCCGGACACCTGAACACTGAAGCTTTCTTT. It specifies CASSLAPGHLNTEAFF.

The genes are TRBV5-4 and TRBJ2-1, with 10 positions matching TRBD2. V gave up 3 bases and J gave up 8 bases; unmatched junction bases: 11. This CDR3 has 16 amino acids. Germline CDR1 is SGHNT and CDR2 is YYREEE (reference sequence). CDR3 nucleotides: TGTGCCAGCAGCTCCCGGGTAGCGGGAGGCATCGATGAGCAGTTCTTC. Encoded protein: CASSSRVAGGIDEQFF.

This clone was found a few times. The V gene is TRBV7-2, the J gene TRBJ2-7, with TRBD2 identical over 7 bases. Trimming cost V 1 base and J 4 bases; bases outside gene matches: 7. Germline values: CDR1 SGHTA, CDR2 FQGNSA. This CDR3 contains 15 residues. The CDR3 reads CASSLGSGGSYEQYF. In DNA form, the CDR3 reads TGTGCCAGCAGCTTAGGGTCGGGGGGATCATACGAGCAGTACTTC.

The gene calls are TRBV18 and TRBJ1-1; no firm D call. Trimming removed 2 bases from V and 0 bases from J, with 16 bases in between. Germline CDR1 and CDR2: KGHSH and LQKENI. CDR3 size: 17 residues. The CDR3 DNA reads as TGTGCCAGCTCACCATTCGAATTCACAGACATGAACACTGAAGCTTTCTTT. Amino acid sequence: CASSPFEFTDMNTEAFF.

In its sample, this clone was seen once. The rearrangement joins TRBV7-2 to TRBJ1-1; D unresolved. V lost 1 base and J lost 5, with 14 bases in between. Germline CDR1 SGHTA, CDR2 FQGNSA. The CDR3 loop spans 15 amino acids. This chain's CDR3 is CASSLGGVRRTEAFF. DNA of the CDR3: TGTGCCAGCAGCTTAGGCGGGGTGAGGAGGACTGAAGCTTTCTTT. Together with reference TRBV7-2 and TRBJ1-1, the CDR3 gives the full variable domain: GAGVSQSPSNKVTEKGKDVELRCDPISGHTALYWYRQSLGQGLEFLIYFQGNSAPDKSGLPSDRFSAERTGGSVSTLTIQRTQQEDSAVYLCASSLGGVRRTEAFFGQGTRLTVV.

The chain couples TRBV2 to TRBJ2-1; 10 bases line up with TRBD2. The V gene's germline CDR1 is SNHLY and CDR2 FYNNEI. J lost 5 bases, V lost 5 bases, and 6 bases had no gene match. The CDR3 runs 15 residues. This CDR3 is CASSRTSGSHNEQFF. DNA of the CDR3: TGTGCCAGCAGTCGGACTAGCGGTTCCCACAATGAGCAGTTCTTC.

This clone was counted a few times. This sequence joins TRBV7-8 and TRBJ2-3, with no clear D. V lost 3 bases and J 0 bases, leaving 7 bases between the germline ends. This CDR3 comprises 14 residues. Per germline, CDR1 SGHVS and CDR2 FQNEAQ. The CDR3 coding sequence is TGTGCCAGCAGCTTCTCGTCTAGCACAGATACGCAGTATTTT. Residues: CASSFSSSTDTQYF.

V gene TRBV5-1 combines with J gene TRBJ2-7, with TRBD1 matching 7 bases. The CDR3 extends over 14 amino acids. Trimming at V came to 3 bases and at J to 4 bases, leaving 7 bases not matched to a gene. Germline CDR1 and CDR2: SGHRS and YFSETQ. The DNA of the CDR3 is TGCGCCAGCAGCTGGGGACAGCTCGGATACGAGCAGTACTTC. The encoded protein is CASSWGQLGYEQYF.

This clone was observed once. V usage is TRBV7-9 and J usage is TRBJ2-1; tentative D call: TRBD1 (6 bases). Between the trimmed V and J ends, which lost 1 base and 9 bases, there was a span of 13 bases. CDR1 and CDR2 from the germline V gene are SEHNR and FQNEAQ (reference sequence). This CDR3 region has 14 residues. The CDR3 sequence: CASSLVLEGGEQFF. Written as DNA, the CDR3 is TGTGCCAGCAGCTTAGTACTAGAAGGGGGTGAGCAGTTCTTC.

The chain links TRBV9 to TRBJ2-3; maybe TRBD1 (5 bases). The CDR3 is made up of 14 amino acids. In germline, CDR1 is SGDLS, CDR2 YYNGEE. Trimming removed 0 bases from V and 6 bases from J, with 11 bases in between. This CDR3 is CASSVDVRGDTQYF. The CDR3 coding sequence is TGTGCCAGCAGCGTAGACGTTAGGGGTGATACGCAGTATTTT.

The V and J genes are TRBV27 and TRBJ2-7, with D possibly matching TRBD2 (6 bases). CDR3 length: 14 amino acids. The V and J ends lost 2 bases and 2 bases respectively, with 10 bases between them. Germline loops: CDR1 MNHEY, CDR2 SMNVEV (reference sequence). The CDR3 DNA sequence: TGTGCCAGCAGTTTACGGGGGTCAGCCTACGAGCAGTACTTC. Protein product: CASSLRGSAYEQYF.

The chain uses TRBV27 and TRBJ1-5; D not certain. The CDR3 extends over 13 amino acids. V gave up 8 bases and J gave up 5 bases, with 13 bases separating them. Germline V gives CDR1 MNHEY, CDR2 SMNVEV (reference sequence). The CDR3 here is CASSLQLYQPQHF. CDR3 DNA sequence: TGTGCCAGCTCCCTCCAGTTATATCAGCCCCAGCATTTT.

The chain couples TRBV11-2 to TRBJ2-2, with D possibly TRBD2 on 7 matching bases. Germline V CDR1 and CDR2: SGHAT, FQNNGV. V lost 3 bases, J lost 6 bases, and 17 bases lay in between. The CDR3 runs 16 residues. The CDR3 loop reads CASSFGGLVLAGELFF. The CDR3 DNA follows: TGTGCCAGCAGCTTCGGGGGGCTAGTTTTGGCCGGGGAGCTGTTTTTT.

The chain employs TRBV7-9 and TRBJ1-5, with 9 bases fitting TRBD1. V gave up 4 bases and J gave up 5 bases; unmatched junction bases: 6. Germline CDR1 reads SEHNR; CDR2 reads FQNEAQ (reference sequence). This CDR3 spans 15 amino acids. The CDR3 loop is CASSYGTGIHQPQHF. In DNA, the CDR3 is TGTGCCAGCAGCTACGGGACAGGGATCCATCAGCCCCAGCATTTT.

The chain links TRBV4-2 to TRBJ2-4; 11 bases line up with TRBD2. After removal of 0 bases from V and 3 bases from J, the junction contained 7 bases not matched to a gene. CDR3 length equals 18 residues. The germline V gene has CDR1 LGHNA and CDR2 YNFKEQ. The CDR3 here is CASSQELAGGPDKNIQYF. The DNA for the CDR3 is TGTGCCAGCAGCCAAGAATTAGCGGGAGGGCCGGACAAAAACATTCAGTACTTC.

This CDR3 reads CASSLAGSEEQYF. CDR3 sequence (DNA): TGTGCCAGCAGCTTAGCCGGGAGTGAGGAGCAGTACTTC. The rearrangement links TRBV7-9 to TRBJ2-7, with D possibly TRBD2 on 6 matching bases. In germline, CDR1 is SEHNR, CDR2 FQNEAQ (reference sequence). V lost 0 bases to trimming and J lost 7 bases, with 10 bases between them. This CDR3 contains 13 residues.

The chain links TRBV27 to TRBJ2-1; TRBD1 agrees at 9 bases. The CDR3 contains 14 residues. From germline, CDR1 is MNHEY and CDR2 SMNVEV (reference sequence). J lost 8 bases, V lost 5 bases, and 7 bases had no gene match. In DNA, the CDR3 is TGTGCCAGCAGTCCTCCCCGACAGGGGGATGAGCAGTTCTTC. Its protein product is CASSPPRQGDEQFF.

This chain links TRBV10-2 with TRBJ1-1; D gene unclear. Per germline, CDR1 WSHSY and CDR2 SAAADI. The CDR3 sequence is 18 residues long. The V gene lost 6 bases and the J gene lost 0 bases, with 23 bases spanning the gap. The CDR3 is CASRDWAAGSSMNTEAFF. In DNA, the CDR3 is TGCGCCAGCAGGGATTGGGCTGCGGGGTCCTCGATGAACACTGAAGCTTTCTTT.

This clone was detected only a few times. For the CDR3, the DNA is TGTGCCAGCAGCCAAGAGGGGAGCAAACGGGGCACAGATACGCAGTATTTT. This sequence encodes CASSQEGSKRGTDTQYF. The rearrangement links TRBV14 to TRBJ2-3; a weak D match, TRBD2 (5 bases). CDR3 size: 17 residues. Deletions cut 0 bases from V and 1 base from J, with 14 bases between. CDR1 and CDR2 (germline): SGHDN, FVKESK.

This clone came up a few times. CDR3 amino acids: CASSSTGGAKNIQYF. In nucleotides, the CDR3 is TGTGCCAGCAGCTCCACGGGGGGAGCCAAAAACATTCAGTACTTC. This chain links TRBV11-2 with TRBJ2-4, with 7 positions matching TRBD2. The V segment lost 4 bases and the J segment 0 bases; nucleotides outside the gene matches: 3. CDR1 is SGHAT and CDR2 is FQNNGV in the germline V gene. The CDR3 has 15 amino acids.

This rearrangement joins TRBV7-9 to TRBJ2-3; no clear D. Looked up from germline, CDR1 is SEHNR and CDR2 is FQNEAQ (reference sequence). V lost 4 bases and J lost 2, with 13 bases in between. This CDR3 has 15 amino acids. The DNA of the CDR3 is TGTGCCAGCAGCTCCGCTAGTTTCTACACAGATACGCAGTATTTT. It codes for CASSSASFYTDTQYF.

This clone was recorded a few times. The V call is TRBV5-6, the J call TRBJ2-1, with a weak D call TRBD2 (5 bases). V lost 2 bases and J 0 bases, leaving 9 bases between the germline ends. The CDR3 is 15 amino acids. Germline V gives CDR1 SGHDT, CDR2 YYEEEE. The CDR3 reads CASSFTSGSYNEQFF. The DNA of the CDR3 is TGTGCCAGCAGCTTTACGAGCGGCTCCTACAATGAGCAGTTCTTC.